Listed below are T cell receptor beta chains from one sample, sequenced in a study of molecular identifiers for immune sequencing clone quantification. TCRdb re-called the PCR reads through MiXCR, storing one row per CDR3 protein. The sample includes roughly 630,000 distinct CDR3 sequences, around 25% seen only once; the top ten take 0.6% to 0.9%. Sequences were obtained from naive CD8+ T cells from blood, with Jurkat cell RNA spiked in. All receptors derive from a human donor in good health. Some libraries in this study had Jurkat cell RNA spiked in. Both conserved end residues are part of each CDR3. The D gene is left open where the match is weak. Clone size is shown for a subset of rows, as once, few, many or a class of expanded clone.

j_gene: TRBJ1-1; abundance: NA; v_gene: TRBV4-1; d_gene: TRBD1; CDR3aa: CASSQRGTGGVAEAFF; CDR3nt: TGCGCCAGCAGCCAACGGGGTACAGGGGGCGTCGCTGAAGCTTTCTTT
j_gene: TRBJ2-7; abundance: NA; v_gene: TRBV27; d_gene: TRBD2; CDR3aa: CASSPRTSGSAYKQYF; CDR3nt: TGTGCCAGCAGTCCTCGGACTAGCGGGAGTGCTTACAAGCAGTACTTC
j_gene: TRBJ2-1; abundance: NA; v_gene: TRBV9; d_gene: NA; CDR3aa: CASSVVASNHEQFF; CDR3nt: TGTGCCAGCAGCGTAGTTGCTAGTAACCATGAGCAGTTCTTC
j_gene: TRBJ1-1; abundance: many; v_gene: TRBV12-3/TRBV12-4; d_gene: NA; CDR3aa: CASSPGLLNTEAFF; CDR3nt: TGTGCCAGCAGTCCGGGACTCCTGAACACTGAAGCTTTCTTT
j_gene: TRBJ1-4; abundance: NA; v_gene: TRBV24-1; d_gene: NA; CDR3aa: CATSEPGHGYEKLFF; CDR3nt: TGTGCCACCAGTGAACCCGGACACGGTTATGAAAAACTGTTTTTT
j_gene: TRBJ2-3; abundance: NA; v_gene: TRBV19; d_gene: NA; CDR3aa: CASSEGLRFGDTQYF; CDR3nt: TGTGCCAGTAGTGAGGGACTTCGTTTTGGGGATACGCAGTATTTT
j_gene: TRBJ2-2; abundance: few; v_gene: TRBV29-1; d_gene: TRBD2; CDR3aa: CGVEGTSLRGTGELFF; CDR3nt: TGCGGCGTTGAAGGGACTAGCTTAAGAGGGACCGGGGAGCTGTTTTTT
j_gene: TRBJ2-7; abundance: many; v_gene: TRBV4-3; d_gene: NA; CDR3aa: CASSQDRQPSYEQYF; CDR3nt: TGCGCCAGCAGCCAAGATCGCCAGCCCTCCTACGAGCAGTACTTC
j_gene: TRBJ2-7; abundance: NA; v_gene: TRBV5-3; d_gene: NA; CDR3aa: CASSSRGQTYEQCF; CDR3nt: TGTGCCAGCAGCTCGCGGGGACAGACCTACGAGCAGTGCTTC
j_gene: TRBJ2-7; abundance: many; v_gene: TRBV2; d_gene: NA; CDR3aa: CASSDRPGSYEQYF; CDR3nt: TGTGCCAGCAGTGACCGCCCAGGGTCCTACGAGCAGTACTTC
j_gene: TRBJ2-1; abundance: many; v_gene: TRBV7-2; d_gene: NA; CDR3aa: CASSLDGSSYNEQFF; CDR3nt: TGTGCCAGCAGCTTAGATGGGAGCTCCTACAATGAGCAGTTCTTC
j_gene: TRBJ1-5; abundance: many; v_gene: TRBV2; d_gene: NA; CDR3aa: CASSDIWIGSNQPQHF; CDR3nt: TGTGCCAGCAGTGATATTTGGATTGGTAGCAATCAGCCCCAGCATTTT
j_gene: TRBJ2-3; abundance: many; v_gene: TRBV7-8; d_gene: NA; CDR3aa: CASSLAIAGTDTQYF; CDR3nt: TGTGCCAGCAGCTTAGCTATAGCGGGCACAGATACGCAGTATTTT
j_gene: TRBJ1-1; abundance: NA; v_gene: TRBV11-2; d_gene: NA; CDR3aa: CASSLGGVAAFF; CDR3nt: TGTGCCAGCAGCTTAGGTGGAGTGGCCGCTTTCTTT
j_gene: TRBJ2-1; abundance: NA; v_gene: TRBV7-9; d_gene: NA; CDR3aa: CASSSTAGWQFF; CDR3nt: TGTGCCAGCAGCTCCACCGCCGGTTGGCAGTTCTTC